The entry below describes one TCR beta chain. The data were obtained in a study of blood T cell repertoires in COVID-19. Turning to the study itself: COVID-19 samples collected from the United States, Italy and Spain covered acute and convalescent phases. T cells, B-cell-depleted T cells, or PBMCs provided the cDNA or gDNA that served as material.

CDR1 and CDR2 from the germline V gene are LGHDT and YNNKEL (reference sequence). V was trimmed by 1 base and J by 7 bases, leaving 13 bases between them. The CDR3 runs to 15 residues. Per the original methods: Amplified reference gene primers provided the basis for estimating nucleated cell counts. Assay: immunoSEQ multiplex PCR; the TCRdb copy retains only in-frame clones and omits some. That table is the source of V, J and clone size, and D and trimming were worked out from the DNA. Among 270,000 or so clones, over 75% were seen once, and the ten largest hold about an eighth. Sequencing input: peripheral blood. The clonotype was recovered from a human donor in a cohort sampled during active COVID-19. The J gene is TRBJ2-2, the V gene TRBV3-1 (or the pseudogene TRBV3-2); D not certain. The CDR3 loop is CASSQGLLVGGELFF. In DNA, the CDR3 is TGTGCCAGCAGCCAAGGCCTCCTCGTCGGCGGGGAGCTGTTTTTT.